This TCR beta chain originates from a study of blood T cells in healthy people across ages. Study-wide findings and caveats: Greater diversity and more naive CD4+ cells were seen in long-lived donors than in aged donors. A strong correlation was found between TCR beta diversity and the percentage of naive T cells.

For the second PCR, which ran for roughly 7 to 11 cycles, a sample-barcoded 5' primer and a J-beta primer mix were used. Unique molecular identifiers of 12 random nucleotides labeled each cDNA. TCRdb used MiXCR to reprocess the 5' RACE reads, holding one entry per CDR3 protein. The sample gives around 1,000,000 distinct CDR3 sequences, 35% to 40% of which show up once; around 13% is in the top ten. Of note for this clonotype: The antigen is unknown.

CDR1 ENHRY and CDR2 SYGVKD come from the germline V gene. This CDR3 has 16 amino acids. The chain has TRBV10-3 and TRBJ2-1, with 10 bases that match TRBD1. The DNA matches TRBJ2-7 better at its end, which makes the J call doubtful. Sequencing was performed on blood. The clonotype originates from a man aged 18 to 29 in good health. The CDR3 DNA reads as TGTGCCGTCACCGCCCGGGACAGGGGATCCCACAATGAGCAGTACTTC. Translating gives CAVTARDRGSHNEQYF.